The 21 T cell receptor beta chains below were found in one sample sequenced in a study of chemoradiotherapy in HPV16-positive cancers (dated by TCRdb to the early 2020s). Libraries were constructed by the immunoSEQ multiplex PCR assay. TCRdb's version of the immuneACCESS table is confined to in-frame rearrangements and falls short of the full clone set. An unresolved V gene accounts for under half of the shortfall where checked; the remainder is of unknown origin. The table for this sample lists tens of thousands of clones; 70% to 90% of them were counted only once. 2% to 2.5% of the sample rests with the top ten. Specimen: blood, collected from a patient who underwent chemoradiotherapy. Receptor source: a human donor with HPV-associated anogenital cancer.

This chain connects TRBV19 to TRBJ1-6, with TRBD1 matching 9 bases. The germline V gene encodes CDR1 LNHDA and CDR2 SQIVND (reference sequence). V was pared by 5 bases and J by 5 bases, with 10 bases of the junction left unmatched. The CDR3 consists of 17 residues. The CDR3 here is CASSAPGQGPDNSPLHF. The DNA for the CDR3 is TGTGCCAGTAGTGCACCGGGACAGGGACCCGATAATTCACCCCTCCACTTT.

The chain uses TRBV5-1 and TRBJ2-2; 8 bases fit TRBD1. V gave up 2 bases and J gave up 2 bases; unmatched junction bases: 5. Germline V gene data show CDR1 as SGHRS and CDR2 as YFSETQ. The CDR3 is 16 residues long. The CDR3 is CASSFEGQANTGELFF. The CDR3 DNA is TGCGCCAGCAGCTTTGAGGGACAGGCCAACACCGGGGAGCTGTTTTTT.

V gene TRBV10-3 combines with J gene TRBJ1-6, with no clear D. Germline CDR1 and CDR2: ENHRY and SYGVKD. There are 14 residues in the CDR3. The V and J ends lost 5 bases and 5 bases respectively, with 10 bases between them. The CDR3 DNA sequence: TGTGCCATCAGTCGGGGAGGAGATAATTCACCCCTCCACTTT. Translation gives CAISRGGDNSPLHF.

The CDR3 DNA reads as TGTGCCAGCAGCCAAGACCGGGGGAATGGCTACACCTTC. It yields the protein CASSQDRGNGYTF. The rearrangement joins TRBV7-8 to TRBJ1-2, with D tentatively TRBD1 (5 bases). The V end lost 5 bases, the J end lost 6 bases, and 13 bases lay between the germline ends. Looked up from germline, CDR1 is SGHVS and CDR2 is FQNEAQ. This CDR3 has 13 residues.

The rearrangement links TRBV29-1 to TRBJ1-1; no definite D call. Germline V gives CDR1 SQVTM, CDR2 ANQGSEA. The CDR3 contains 12 residues. V was cut by 5 bases and J by 4 bases, with 11 bases left in between. CDR3: CSVRRAGTEAFF. The CDR3 DNA is TGCAGCGTTAGGAGGGCTGGCACTGAAGCTTTCTTT.

The chain joins TRBV19 to TRBJ2-7; D unresolved. V dropped 1 base and J dropped 7 bases, with 5 bases sitting between them. Germline V lookup: CDR1 LNHDA, CDR2 SQIVND (reference sequence). The CDR3 is 11 amino acids. CDR3 amino acids: CASSIGAEQYF. The CDR3 DNA reads as TGTGCCAGTAGTATAGGGGCTGAGCAGTACTTC.

The genes are TRBV5-8 and TRBJ1-5; TRBD1 matches 10 bases. In germline, CDR1 is SGHTS, CDR2 YDEGEE. After removal of 0 bases from V and 2 bases from J, the junction contained 2 bases not matched to a gene. This CDR3 has 16 amino acids. CDR3 sequence reads: CASSLAGTGGNQPQHF. CDR3 coding DNA: TGTGCCAGCAGCTTGGCCGGGACAGGGGGCAATCAGCCCCAGCATTTT.

The J gene is TRBJ2-5, the V gene TRBV14; D remains ambiguous. The DNA end is a closer match to TRBJ2-7, so the J assignment may be wrong. The CDR3 contains 11 residues. Germline CDR1 SGHDN, CDR2 FVKESK. CDR3 sequence reads: CASSQEYEQYF. DNA for the CDR3: TGTGCCAGCAGCCAAGAATACGAGCAGTACTTC.

J is TRBJ2-3 and V is TRBV4-3, with 8 bases that match TRBD2. Germline loops: CDR1 LGHNA, CDR2 YSLEER. This CDR3 is built from 16 residues. The J segment lost 1 base and the V segment lost 1 base, leaving 4 bases of the junction unmatched. Written as DNA, the CDR3 is TGCGCCAGCAGCCAAGGTTCAGCGGGGGGCACAGATACGCAGTATTTT. Protein: CASSQGSAGGTDTQYF.

The table lists this clone with a count of one. J is TRBJ1-1 and V is TRBV6-5; no clear D gene. This CDR3 comprises 14 residues. V dropped 2 bases and J dropped 2 bases, with 9 bases sitting between them. Germline V gene data show CDR1 as MNHEY and CDR2 as SVGAGI. The DNA for the CDR3 is TGTGCCAGCAGTTACGAGAAATCAAACACTGAAGCTTTCTTT. It is translated as CASSYEKSNTEAFF.

This chain uses TRBV5-4 with TRBJ2-3; D is uncertain. V was cut by 1 base and J by 1 base, with 7 bases left in between. This CDR3 is 14 amino acids long. Germline CDR1 reads SGHNT; CDR2 reads YYREEE (reference sequence). The CDR3 region is CASSLRMGTDTQYF. The CDR3 DNA is TGTGCCAGCAGCTTGCGGATGGGCACAGATACGCAGTATTTT.

The rearrangement links TRBV5-1 to TRBJ1-1; D ambiguous. Germline CDR1 SGHRS, CDR2 YFSETQ. This CDR3 is 13 amino acids long. Trimming removed 5 bases from V and 1 base from J, with 9 bases in between. The CDR3 DNA reads TGCGCCAGCAGTTGGACGGCGAACACTGAAGCTTTCTTT. Translating gives CASSWTANTEAFF.

This clone was seen more than once but under ten times. CDR3: CASSFSSGANVLTF. DNA for the CDR3: TGTGCCAGCAGCTTTAGCTCTGGGGCCAACGTCCTGACTTTC. The rearrangement joins TRBV7-2 to TRBJ2-6; D gene ambiguous. CDR3 length: 14 amino acids. Trimming pared 3 bases from V and 0 bases from J, leaving 3 bases between. CDR1 is SGHTA, CDR2 FQGNSA, per germline. Based on the CDR3 plus reference TRBV7-2 and TRBJ2-6, the full variable domain is GAGVSQSPSNKVTEKGKDVELRCDPISGHTALYWYRQSLGQGLEFLIYFQGNSAPDKSGLPSDRFSAERTGGSVSTLTIQRTQQEDSAVYLCASSFSSGANVLTFGAGSRLTVL.

This sequence joins TRBV5-1 and TRBJ1-1, with D perhaps matching TRBD1 (6 bases). The CDR3 sequence is 17 residues long. The V end was cut by 1 base, the J end by 0 bases, with 16 bases between. Germline assignment: CDR1 SGHRS and CDR2 YFSETQ. Here the CDR3 reads CASSLSQGSTMNTEAFF. The CDR3 DNA reads TGCGCCAGCAGCTTGAGCCAGGGGAGTACTATGAACACTGAAGCTTTCTTT.

The chain recombines TRBV11-2 with TRBJ2-6; D gene ambiguous. The CDR3 runs 16 residues. The germline V gene has CDR1 SGHAT and CDR2 FQNNGV. V was clipped by 0 bases and J by 1 base, with 7 bases between them. The CDR3 is CASSLDLKSGANVLTF. The CDR3 DNA reads TGTGCCAGCAGCTTAGATCTGAAATCTGGGGCCAACGTCCTGACTTTC.

The rearrangement joins TRBV18 to TRBJ2-7, with 8 bases identical to TRBD2. The CDR3 is 14 residues long. The V and J ends lost 2 bases and 3 bases, in that order; junction bases with no gene match: 3. The germline gives CDR1 KGHSH, CDR2 LQKENI. CDR3 protein: CASSPTSGGYEQYF. CDR3 coding DNA: TGTGCCAGCTCACCAACCAGCGGGGGCTACGAGCAGTACTTC.

The chain combines TRBV19 with TRBJ1-1, with a tentative D call TRBD1 (5 bases). The V and J ends lost 2 bases and 6 bases respectively, with 13 bases between them. The CDR3 has 14 residues. CDR1 LNHDA and CDR2 SQIVND come from the germline V gene (reference sequence). The CDR3 protein is CASSILGGIAEAFF. CDR3 bases: TGTGCCAGTAGTATACTCGGGGGGATCGCTGAAGCTTTCTTT.

V gene TRBV7-6 combines with J gene TRBJ2-1, with 7 bases that match TRBD2. V dropped 5 bases and J dropped 9; count of bases not matched to a gene: 10. Per germline, CDR1 SGHVS and CDR2 FNYEAQ. The CDR3 covers 14 residues. The CDR3 DNA is TGTGCCAGCAGCGTGGGGGGGGTTCCCCCTGAGCAGTTCTTC. Translated: CASSVGGVPPEQFF.

V and J are TRBV2 and TRBJ1-5; TRBD1 is a possible D gene (6 bases). V lost 6 bases and J lost 6, with 15 bases in between. Germline V CDR1 and CDR2: SNHLY, FYNNEI. The CDR3 runs 14 residues. CDR3 bases: TGTGCCAGCAGCCCTAGGGGGGGCGGTCAGCCCCAGCATTTT. Its protein is CASSPRGGGQPQHF.

The rearrangement uses TRBV7-2 and TRBJ2-7, with TRBD1 matching 10 bases. This CDR3 has 15 amino acids. After removal of 5 bases from V and 5 bases from J, the junction contained 9 bases not matched to a gene. The germline CDR1 and CDR2 sequences are SGHTA and FQGNSA. The CDR3 region has the DNA TGTGCCAGCAGCCCCGCCGGGACAGGGGTCCACGAGCAGTACTTC. It yields the protein CASSPAGTGVHEQYF.

This clone was detected only once. V gene TRBV5-8 combines with J gene TRBJ2-1; D call uncertain. Trimming pared 2 bases from V and 4 bases from J, leaving 13 bases between. Germline V gene data show CDR1 as SGHTS and CDR2 as YDEGEE. The CDR3 covers 15 residues. The CDR3 here is CASSFDTPGYNEQFF. The CDR3 bases are TGTGCCAGCAGCTTTGACACACCCGGATACAATGAGCAGTTCTTC. Drawing the rest from reference TRBV5-8 and TRBJ2-1, the complete variable domain is EAGVTQSPTHLIKTRGQQATLRCSPISGHTSVYWYQQALGLGLQFLLWYDEGEERNRGNFPPRFSGRQFPNYSSELNVNALELEDSALYLCASSFDTPGYNEQFFGPGTRLTVL.